This record covers a single T cell receptor beta chain. A library of TCRbeta sequences, prepared with unique molecular identifiers, was generated. TCRdb ran MiXCR on the PCR reads and lists one entry per CDR3 protein. The sample has more than 550,000 distinct CDR3 sequences, about 10% seen once. This entry is derived from a study of T-cell reconstitution after alpha-beta-depleted transplantation in children. Trimming cost V 7 bases and J 1 base; bases outside gene matches: 6. The CDR3 is 15 amino acids. Germline values: CDR1 SGHTA, CDR2 FQGNSA. The sequence derives from a human donor who donated a stem cell graft to a child with acute myeloid leukemia. V gene TRBV7-2 combines with J gene TRBJ2-2; 7 bases are shared with TRBD2. This material consisted of PBMCs from the stem cell graft donor, taken from the stem cell graft. The CDR3 DNA is TGTGCCAGCAACAGCGGGACGCAGAACACCGGGGAGCTGTTTTTT. Protein product: CASNSGTQNTGELFF.